These 11 T cell receptor beta chains came from one sample sequenced in a study of graft-versus-host responses after intestinal transplantation. Libraries were prepared by immunoSEQ multiplex PCR; TCRdb keeps only in-frame clonotypes and omits some of them. The repertoire holds 4,100 or so clones, with over 75% as singletons. Time point specified: postoperative day 105 after intestinal transplantation (dayNNNN = postoperative day). Graft material was processed, releasing intraepithelial and lamina propria lymphocytes. Sequencing was performed on ileum tissue, taken 105 days after intestinal transplantation. Source of these receptors: a human patient who received an intestinal transplant, so some T cells may come from the graft donor.

CDR3 in DNA: TGCGCCAGCAGTCATGGGACACTGAGCTCCTACGAGCAGTACTTC. This encodes CASSHGTLSSYEQYF. This chain uses TRBV5-1 with TRBJ2-7, with TRBD1 as a possible D gene (6 bases). The CDR3 covers 15 residues. Trimming stripped 5 bases from V and 0 bases from J, with 15 bases between. CDR1 is SGHRS and CDR2 is YFSETQ in the germline V gene.

The chain carries TRBV7-9 and TRBJ2-7; the match to TRBD2 covers 10 bases. Per the germline V gene, CDR1 is SEHNR and CDR2 is FQNEAQ (reference sequence). The CDR3 sequence is 15 residues long. V shed 1 base, J shed 3 bases, and the junction held 3 bases outside the gene matches. CDR3: CASSLGGLAFYEQYF. The CDR3 region has the DNA TGTGCCAGCAGCTTAGGGGGACTAGCGTTCTACGAGCAGTACTTC.

The chain recombines TRBV12-5 with TRBJ2-7; D is unclear. The V gene's germline CDR1 is LGHNT and CDR2 FRNRAP. V dropped 4 bases and J dropped 6 bases, with 13 bases sitting between them. The CDR3 has 13 residues. Here the CDR3 reads CASGWRSVGEQYF. The CDR3 coding sequence is TGTGCTAGTGGTTGGCGCTCCGTCGGCGAGCAGTACTTC. The whole variable domain, filled in from reference TRBV12-5 and TRBJ2-7, reads DARVTQTPRHKVTEMGQEVTMRCQPILGHNTVFWYRQTMMQGLELLAYFRNRAPLDDSGMPKDRFSAEMPDATLATLKIQPSEPRDSAVYFCASGWRSVGEQYFGPGTRLTVT.

This chain joins TRBV6-4 and TRBJ2-2, with D maybe TRBD1 (5 bases). Germline CDR1 MRHNA, CDR2 SNTAGT. This CDR3 has 16 amino acids. The germline V and J ends were trimmed by 0 bases and 0 bases, with 8 bases remaining between them. As DNA, the CDR3 is TGTGCCAGCAGTGACTCCGGACATACGAACACCGGGGAGCTGTTTTTT. It encodes CASSDSGHTNTGELFF.

CDR3 protein: CASSHGLRGRGEQYF. DNA of the CDR3: TGTGCCAGCAGCCATGGACTTCGGGGTAGGGGCGAGCAGTACTTC. The chain links TRBV5-6 to TRBJ2-7, with D perhaps assigned TRBD1 or TRBD2 (5 bases each). Germline assignment: CDR1 SGHDT and CDR2 YYEEEE. Trimming cost V 4 bases and J 6 bases, with 20 bases left between them. There are 15 residues in the CDR3.

The rearrangement joins TRBV7-5 to TRBJ2-6. TRBV7-5 is given as a pseudogene. The CDR3 consists of 18 residues. CDR3 DNA: TGTGCCAGAATGATGCGGTTAAGTAGACAAAGTCGGGCCAACGTCCTGACTTTC. Translating gives CARMMRLSRQSRANVLTF.

This clone was observed once. This CDR3 is CSVATDRSYEQYF. The CDR3, as DNA: TGCAGCGTTGCGACCGACAGGTCCTACGAGCAGTACTTC. V usage is TRBV29-1 and J usage is TRBJ2-7; tentative D call: TRBD1 (6 bases). CDR3 length: 13 residues. The germline CDR1 and CDR2 sequences are SQVTM and ANQGSEA. V was cut by 4 bases and J by 1 base, with 11 bases left in between.

The chain has TRBV4-3 and TRBJ2-1; 7 nucleotides line up with TRBD2. This CDR3 region has 14 residues. Germline V CDR1 and CDR2: LGHNA, YSLEER. The J segment lost 8 bases and the V segment lost 0 bases, leaving 4 bases of the junction unmatched. CDR3 coding DNA: TGCGCCAGCAGCCAAGACCCTAGCGGCTATGAGCAGTTCTTC. Its protein is CASSQDPSGYEQFF.

This clone appeared a single time. This sequence joins TRBV25-1 and TRBJ2-2; 14 bases match TRBD2. The V segment lost 4 bases and the J segment 6 bases; nucleotides outside the gene matches: 1. The CDR3 spans 15 residues. In germline, CDR1 is MGHDK, CDR2 SYGVNS. CDR3 sequence reads: CASSGLAGGPGELFF. The CDR3 nucleotides read TGTGCCAGCAGTGGACTAGCGGGAGGGCCCGGGGAGCTGTTTTTT.

This clone was counted a single time. V usage is TRBV5-6 and J usage is TRBJ1-1, with D uncertain. Germline-derived CDR1 and CDR2 are SGHDT and YYEEEE. CDR3 length: 13 amino acids. V was pared by 3 bases and J by 1 base, with 7 bases between. CDR3 sequence (DNA): TGTGCCAGCAGCTGTACAGCGAACACTGAAGCTTTCTTT. Encoded protein: CASSCTANTEAFF.

The rearrangement uses TRBV7-8 and TRBJ2-7, with 11 bases identical to TRBD2. The CDR3 covers 15 residues. Germline CDR1 and CDR2: SGHVS and FQNEAQ. The junction had 2 bases not matched to a gene; V was cut back by 1 base and J by 3 bases. The CDR3 nucleotides are TGTGCCAGCAGCTTAGAGCTAGCGGGAGGCTACGAGCAGTACTTC. This sequence encodes CASSLELAGGYEQYF.